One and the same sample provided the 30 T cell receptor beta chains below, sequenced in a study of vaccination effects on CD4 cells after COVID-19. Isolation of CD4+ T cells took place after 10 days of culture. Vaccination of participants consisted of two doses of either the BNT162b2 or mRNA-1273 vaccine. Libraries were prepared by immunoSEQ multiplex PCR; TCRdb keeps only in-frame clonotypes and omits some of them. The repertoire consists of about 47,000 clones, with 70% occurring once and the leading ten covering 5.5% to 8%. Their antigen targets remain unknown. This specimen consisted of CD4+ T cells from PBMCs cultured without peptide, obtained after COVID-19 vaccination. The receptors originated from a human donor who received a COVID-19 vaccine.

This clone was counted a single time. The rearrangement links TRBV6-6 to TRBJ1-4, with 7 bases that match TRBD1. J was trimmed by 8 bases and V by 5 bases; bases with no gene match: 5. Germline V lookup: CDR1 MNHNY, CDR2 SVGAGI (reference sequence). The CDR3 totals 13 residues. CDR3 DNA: TGTGCCAGCAGTCTACAGGGGCGGGAAAAACTGTTTTTT. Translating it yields CASSLQGREKLFF.

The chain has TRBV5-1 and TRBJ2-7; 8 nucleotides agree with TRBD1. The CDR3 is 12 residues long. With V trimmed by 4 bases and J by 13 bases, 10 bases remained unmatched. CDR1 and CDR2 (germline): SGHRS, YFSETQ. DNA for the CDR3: TGCGCCAGCAGCGTACCAGGGGGCGGGGAATACTTC. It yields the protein CASSVPGGGEYF.

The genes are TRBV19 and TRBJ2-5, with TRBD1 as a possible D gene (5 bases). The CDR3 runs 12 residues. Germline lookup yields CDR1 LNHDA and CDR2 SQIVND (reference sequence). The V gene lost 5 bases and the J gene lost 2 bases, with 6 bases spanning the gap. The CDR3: CASSRTQETQYF. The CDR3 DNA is TGTGCCAGTAGTCGGACACAAGAGACCCAGTACTTC.

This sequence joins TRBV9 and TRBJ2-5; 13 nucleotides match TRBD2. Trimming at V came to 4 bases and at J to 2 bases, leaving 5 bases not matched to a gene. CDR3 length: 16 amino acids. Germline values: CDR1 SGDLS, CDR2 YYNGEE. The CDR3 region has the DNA TGTGCCAGCAGCTCCAGGACTAGCGGGGGACAAGAGACCCAGTACTTC. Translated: CASSSRTSGGQETQYF.

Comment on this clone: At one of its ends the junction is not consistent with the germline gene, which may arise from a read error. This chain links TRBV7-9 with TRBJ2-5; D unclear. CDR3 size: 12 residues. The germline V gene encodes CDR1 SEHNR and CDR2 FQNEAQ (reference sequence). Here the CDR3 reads CVSSLDEQTQYF. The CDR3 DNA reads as TGTGTCAGCAGCTTAGATGAGCAGACCCAGTACTTC.

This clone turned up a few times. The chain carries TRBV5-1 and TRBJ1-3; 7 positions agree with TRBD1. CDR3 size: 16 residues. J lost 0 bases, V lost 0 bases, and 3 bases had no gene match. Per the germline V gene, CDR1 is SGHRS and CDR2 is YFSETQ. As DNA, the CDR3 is TGCGCCAGCAGCTTGGCGGGGACAGACTCTGGAAACACCATATATTTT. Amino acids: CASSLAGTDSGNTIYF. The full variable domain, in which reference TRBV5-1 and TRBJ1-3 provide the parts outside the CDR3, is KAGVTQTPRYLIKTRGQQVTLSCSPISGHRSVSWYQQTPGQGLQFLFEYFSETQRNKGNFPGRFSGRQFSNSRSEMNVSTLELGDSALYLCASSLAGTDSGNTIYFGEGSWLTVV.

CDR3 amino acids: CASSLVVTGLNQPQHF. CDR3 nucleotides: TGTGCCAGCAGCCTAGTGGTTACAGGCCTGAATCAGCCCCAGCATTTT. This chain links TRBV21-1 with TRBJ1-5; the D call TRBD1 from the table was never checked on the DNA. TRBV21-1 is assigned pseudogene status. The CDR3 has 16 amino acids.

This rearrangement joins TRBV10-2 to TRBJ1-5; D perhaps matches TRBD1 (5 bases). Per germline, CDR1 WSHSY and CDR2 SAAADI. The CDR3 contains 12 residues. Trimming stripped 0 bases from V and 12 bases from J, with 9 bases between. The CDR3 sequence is CASSESRDGQHF. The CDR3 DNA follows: TGCGCCAGCAGTGAGTCACGGGACGGCCAGCATTTT.

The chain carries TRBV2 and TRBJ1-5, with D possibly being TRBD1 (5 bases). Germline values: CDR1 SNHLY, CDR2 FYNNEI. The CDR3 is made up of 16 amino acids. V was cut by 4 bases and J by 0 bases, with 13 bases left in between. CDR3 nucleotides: TGTGCCAGCAGTGGAGGGGCGGGCATTAGCAATCAGCCCCAGCATTTT. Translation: CASSGGAGISNQPQHF.

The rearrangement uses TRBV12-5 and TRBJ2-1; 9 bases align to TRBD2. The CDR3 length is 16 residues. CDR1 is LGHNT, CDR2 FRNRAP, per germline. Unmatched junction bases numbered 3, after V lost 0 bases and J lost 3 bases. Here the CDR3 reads CASGLVAGGFYNEQFF. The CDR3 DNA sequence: TGTGCTAGTGGTTTGGTAGCGGGGGGATTCTACAATGAGCAGTTCTTC.

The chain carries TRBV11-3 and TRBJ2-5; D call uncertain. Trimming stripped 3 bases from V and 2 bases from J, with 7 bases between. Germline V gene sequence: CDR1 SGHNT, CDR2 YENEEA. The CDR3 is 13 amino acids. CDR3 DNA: TGTGCCAGCAGCTTGGGGTTACAAGAGACCCAGTACTTC. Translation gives CASSLGLQETQYF.

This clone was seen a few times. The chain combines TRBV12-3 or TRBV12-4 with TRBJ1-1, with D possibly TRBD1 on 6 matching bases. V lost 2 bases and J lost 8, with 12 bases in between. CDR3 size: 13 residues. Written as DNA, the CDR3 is TGTGCCAGCAGTTTACAAACGCAGGGGGAAGCTTTCTTT. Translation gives CASSLQTQGEAFF.

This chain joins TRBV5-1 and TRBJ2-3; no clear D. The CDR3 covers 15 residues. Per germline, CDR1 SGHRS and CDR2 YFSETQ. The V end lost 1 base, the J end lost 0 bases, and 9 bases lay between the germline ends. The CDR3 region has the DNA TGCGCCAGCAGCTTGTCTCCCCCTAGCACAGATACGCAGTATTTT. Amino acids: CASSLSPPSTDTQYF.

The CDR3 sequence: CASKGRWSGHEQFF. The DNA of the CDR3 is TGCGCCAGCAAGGGGAGGTGGAGCGGGCATGAGCAGTTCTTC. The chain carries TRBV5-1 and TRBJ2-1; the D gene is possibly TRBD2 (6 bases). Germline CDR1 SGHRS, CDR2 YFSETQ. V lost 6 bases and J lost 8, with 18 bases in between. The CDR3 spans 14 residues. Full variable domain (rest looked up from reference TRBV5-1 and TRBJ2-1): KAGVTQTPRYLIKTRGQQVTLSCSPISGHRSVSWYQQTPGQGLQFLFEYFSETQRNKGNFPGRFSGRQFSNSRSEMNVSTLELGDSALYLCASKGRWSGHEQFFGPGTRLTVL.

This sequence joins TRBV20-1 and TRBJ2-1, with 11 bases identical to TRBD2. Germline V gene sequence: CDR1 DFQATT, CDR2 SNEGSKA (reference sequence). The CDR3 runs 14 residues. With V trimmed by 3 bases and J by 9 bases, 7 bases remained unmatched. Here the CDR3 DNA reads TGCAGTGCTAGTTGGGTAGCGGGAGGGCTTGAGCAGTTCTTC. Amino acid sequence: CSASWVAGGLEQFF.

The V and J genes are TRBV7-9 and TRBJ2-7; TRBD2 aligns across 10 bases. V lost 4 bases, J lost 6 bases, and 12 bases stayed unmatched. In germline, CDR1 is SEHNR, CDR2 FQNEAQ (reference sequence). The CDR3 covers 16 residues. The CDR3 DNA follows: TGTGCCAGCAGCTCACCACCCGGGACTAGCGCAGGCGAGCAGTACTTC. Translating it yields CASSSPPGTSAGEQYF.

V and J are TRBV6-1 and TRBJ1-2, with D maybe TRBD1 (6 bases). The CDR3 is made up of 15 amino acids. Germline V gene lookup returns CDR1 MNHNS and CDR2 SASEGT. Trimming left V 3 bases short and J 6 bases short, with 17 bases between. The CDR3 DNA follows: TGTGCCAGCAGTGACAGGGGTGTCAGAGAGGATGGCTACACCTTC. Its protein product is CASSDRGVREDGYTF.

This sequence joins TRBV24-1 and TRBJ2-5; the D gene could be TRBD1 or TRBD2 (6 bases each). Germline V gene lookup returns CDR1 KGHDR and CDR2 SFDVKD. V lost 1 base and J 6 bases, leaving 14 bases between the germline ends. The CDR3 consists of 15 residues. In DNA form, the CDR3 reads TGTGCCACCAGTGATTTCTTGGGGGGCGTAAAGACCCAGTACTTC. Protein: CATSDFLGGVKTQYF.

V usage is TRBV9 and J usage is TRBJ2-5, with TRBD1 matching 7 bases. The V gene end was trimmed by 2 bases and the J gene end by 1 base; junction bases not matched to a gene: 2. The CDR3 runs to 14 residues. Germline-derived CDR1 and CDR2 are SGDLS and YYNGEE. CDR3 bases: TGTGCCAGCAGCGTTGGGACAGTCCAAGAGACCCAGTACTTC. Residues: CASSVGTVQETQYF. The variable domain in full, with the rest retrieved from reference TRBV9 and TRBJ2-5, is DSGVTQTPKHLITATGQRVTLRCSPRSGDLSVYWYQQSLDQGLQFLIQYYNGEERAKGNILERFSAQQFPDLHSELNLSSLELGDSALYFCASSVGTVQETQYFGPGTRLLVL.

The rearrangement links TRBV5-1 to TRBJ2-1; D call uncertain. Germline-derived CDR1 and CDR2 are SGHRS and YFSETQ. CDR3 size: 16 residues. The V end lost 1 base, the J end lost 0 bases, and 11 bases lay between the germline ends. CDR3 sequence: CASSLSGKSSYNEQFF. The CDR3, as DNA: TGCGCCAGCAGCTTGTCCGGAAAAAGCTCCTACAATGAGCAGTTCTTC.

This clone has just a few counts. CDR3 nucleotides: TGCGCCAGCAGCTTACCTAGCAACACCGGGGAGCTGTTTTTT. Residues: CASSLPSNTGELFF. The chain is built from TRBV5-1 and TRBJ2-2, with a weak D call TRBD2 (5 bases). The CDR3 is 14 residues long. CDR1 is SGHRS and CDR2 is YFSETQ in the germline V gene. V gave up 2 bases and J gave up 2 bases, with 7 bases separating them.

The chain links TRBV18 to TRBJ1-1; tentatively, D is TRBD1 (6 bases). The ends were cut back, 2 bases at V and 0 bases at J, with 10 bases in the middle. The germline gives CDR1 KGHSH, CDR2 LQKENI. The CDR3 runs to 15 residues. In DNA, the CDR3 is TGTGCCAGCTCACCAAGCGGACAGATGAACACTGAAGCTTTCTTT. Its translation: CASSPSGQMNTEAFF.

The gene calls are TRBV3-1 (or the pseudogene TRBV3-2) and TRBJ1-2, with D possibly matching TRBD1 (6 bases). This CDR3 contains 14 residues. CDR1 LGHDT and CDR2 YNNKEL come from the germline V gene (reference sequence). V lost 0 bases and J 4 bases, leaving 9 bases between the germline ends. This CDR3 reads CASSQDTGFYGYTF. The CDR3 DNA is TGTGCCAGCAGCCAAGACACAGGGTTCTATGGCTACACCTTC.

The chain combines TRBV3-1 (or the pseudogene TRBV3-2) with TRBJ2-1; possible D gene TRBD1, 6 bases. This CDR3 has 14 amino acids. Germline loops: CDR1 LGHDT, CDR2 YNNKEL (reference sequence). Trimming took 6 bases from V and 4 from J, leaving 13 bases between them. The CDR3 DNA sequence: TGTGCCAGCAGTCTCACAGGGAGATACAATGAGCAGTTCTTC. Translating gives CASSLTGRYNEQFF.

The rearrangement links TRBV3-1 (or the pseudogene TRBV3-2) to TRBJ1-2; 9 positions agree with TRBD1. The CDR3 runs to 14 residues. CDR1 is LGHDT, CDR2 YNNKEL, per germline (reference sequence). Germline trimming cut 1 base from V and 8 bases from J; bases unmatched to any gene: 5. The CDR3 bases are TGTGCCAGCAGCCAAGGTAACAGGGGGCGCGGCTACACCTTC. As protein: CASSQGNRGRGYTF.

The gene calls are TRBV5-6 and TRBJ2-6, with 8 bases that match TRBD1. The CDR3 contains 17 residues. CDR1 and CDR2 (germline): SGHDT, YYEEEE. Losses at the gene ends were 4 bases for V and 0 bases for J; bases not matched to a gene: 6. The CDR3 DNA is TGTGCCAGCAGCACCGGACAGGGCCCCTCTGGGGCCAACGTCCTGACTTTC. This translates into CASSTGQGPSGANVLTF.

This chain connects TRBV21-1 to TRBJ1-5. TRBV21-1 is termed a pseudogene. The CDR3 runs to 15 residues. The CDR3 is CASSKRRRSNQPQHF. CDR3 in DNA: TGTGCCAGCAGCAAAAGGCGGCGGAGCAATCAGCCCCAGCATTTT.

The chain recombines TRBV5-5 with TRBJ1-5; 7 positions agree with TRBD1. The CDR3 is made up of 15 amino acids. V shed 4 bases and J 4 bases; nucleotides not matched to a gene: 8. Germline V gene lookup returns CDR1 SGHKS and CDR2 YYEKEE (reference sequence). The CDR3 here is CASSSLGQLNQPQHF. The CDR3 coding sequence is TGTGCCAGCAGCAGCCTGGGACAGTTAAATCAGCCCCAGCATTTT.

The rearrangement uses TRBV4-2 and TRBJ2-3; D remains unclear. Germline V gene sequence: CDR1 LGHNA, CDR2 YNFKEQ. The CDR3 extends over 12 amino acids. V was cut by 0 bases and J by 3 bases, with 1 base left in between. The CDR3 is CASSQETDTQYF. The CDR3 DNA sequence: TGTGCCAGCAGCCAAGAGACAGATACGCAGTATTTT.

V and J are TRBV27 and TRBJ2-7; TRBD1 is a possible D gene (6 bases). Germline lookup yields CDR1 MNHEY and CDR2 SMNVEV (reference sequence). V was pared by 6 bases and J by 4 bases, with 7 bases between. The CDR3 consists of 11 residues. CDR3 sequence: CASRDRYEQYF. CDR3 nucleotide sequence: TGTGCCAGCAGGGACAGATACGAGCAGTACTTC.